One and the same sample provided the 18 T cell receptor beta chains below, sequenced in a study of cytomegalovirus exposure and HLA in healthy donors. 60 Vbeta and 13 Jbeta primers were used in PCR. Using immunoSEQ multiplex PCR, the repertoire was profiled, and TCRdb retains in-frame clones only, with some absent. The sample contains 200,000 to 250,000 clones, more than 80% of which appear only once. The sample was PBMCs. All receptors derive from a man aged 25 to 40 in good health and CMV-seronegative.

This clone was seen once. This rearrangement joins TRBV10-2 to TRBJ1-1, with D uncertain. In germline, CDR1 is WSHSY, CDR2 SAAADI. CDR3 size: 17 residues. V was clipped by 0 bases and J by 0 bases, with 14 bases between them. The CDR3 protein is CASSESSGGLLNTEAFF. The CDR3 DNA is TGCGCCAGCAGTGAGTCATCAGGCGGACTACTGAACACTGAAGCTTTCTTT.

The rearrangement links TRBV29-1 to TRBJ2-5, with TRBD2 matching over 9 bases. The CDR3 runs 14 residues. The V gene's germline CDR1 is SQVTM and CDR2 ANQGSEA. The junction had 6 bases not matched to a gene; V was cut back by 4 bases and J by 3 bases. In nucleotides, the CDR3 is TGCAGCGTTGGGCTAGCGGGGCGAAAAGAGACCCAGTACTTC. This encodes CSVGLAGRKETQYF.

The CDR3 sequence is CASSQDFGVAEQFF. CDR3 in DNA: TGTGCCAGCAGCCAAGATTTCGGGGTAGCTGAGCAGTTCTTC. V usage is TRBV14 and J usage is TRBJ2-1; weak D call: TRBD2 (5 bases). The CDR3 loop spans 14 amino acids. V was trimmed by 0 bases and J by 9 bases, leaving 12 bases between them. Germline V gene data show CDR1 as SGHDN and CDR2 as FVKESK.

The chain combines TRBV5-6 with TRBJ2-3, with TRBD1 matching over 9 bases. Losses at the gene ends were 4 bases for V and 5 bases for J; bases not matched to a gene: 2. Germline values: CDR1 SGHDT, CDR2 YYEEEE. The CDR3 spans 13 residues. CDR3 nucleotide sequence: TGTGCCAGCAGCCGACAGGGGGTAGATACGCAGTATTTT. It encodes CASSRQGVDTQYF.

This chain connects TRBV27 to TRBJ2-7, with 7 nucleotides matching TRBD1. CDR3 size: 13 residues. CDR1 is MNHEY, CDR2 SMNVEV, per germline (reference sequence). V gave up 3 bases and J gave up 6 bases; unmatched junction bases: 5. CDR3 loop: CASSLWAGGEQYF. CDR3 coding DNA: TGTGCCAGCAGTTTGTGGGCAGGGGGCGAGCAGTACTTC.

This chain links TRBV5-1 with TRBJ1-5; unclear D gene. The CDR3 is 15 amino acids. V was cut by 1 base and J by 8 bases, with 16 bases left in between. Germline loops: CDR1 SGHRS, CDR2 YFSETQ. CDR3 DNA sequence: TGCGCCAGCAGCTTGAGCGAGCCCCGCGGGGAGCCCCAGCATTTT. Its translation is CASSLSEPRGEPQHF.

V gene TRBV4-2 combines with J gene TRBJ1-1; no reliable D call. The CDR3 is 14 residues long. Germline CDR1 and CDR2: LGHNA and YNFKEQ. Trimming removed 0 bases at V and 2 bases at J, with 7 bases between. The CDR3 protein is CASSQDNRNTEAFF. For the CDR3, the DNA is TGTGCCAGCAGCCAAGATAACAGAAACACTGAAGCTTTCTTT.

The CDR3 protein is CASSDCEQYF. The CDR3 region has the DNA TGTGCCAGCAGCGACTGCGAGCAGTACTTC. The chain is built from TRBV11-3 and TRBJ2-7; D unresolved. This CDR3 contains 10 residues. The germline CDR1 and CDR2 sequences are SGHNT and YENEEA. V lost 5 bases and J lost 6, with 5 bases in between.

V gene TRBV29-1 combines with J gene TRBJ2-5, with 10 bases that match TRBD2. The J call may be in error: the DNA end matches TRBJ2-7 better. Germline V gene lookup returns CDR1 SQVTM and CDR2 ANQGSEA. This CDR3 has 11 residues. CDR3 bases: TGCAGCGCTCGACTAGCGGGCGAGCAGTACTTC. Translation gives CSARLAGEQYF.

The chain uses TRBV7-2 and TRBJ2-1; D may be TRBD2 (5 bases). Trimming pared 1 base from V and 5 bases from J, leaving 12 bases between. The germline V gene encodes CDR1 SGHTA and CDR2 FQGNSA. The CDR3 is 15 amino acids. CDR3 protein: CASSLVWTGNNEQFF. CDR3 sequence (DNA): TGTGCCAGCAGCTTAGTTTGGACTGGGAACAATGAGCAGTTCTTC.

This clone was found a few times. The chain recombines TRBV6-1 with TRBJ2-5; 8 bases are shared with TRBD2. After removal of 2 bases from V and 1 base from J, the junction contained 3 bases not matched to a gene. The CDR3 spans 15 residues. Germline V gene lookup returns CDR1 MNHNS and CDR2 SASEGT. CDR3 in amino acids: CASSELAGLQETQYF. The CDR3 coding sequence is TGTGCCAGCAGTGAATTAGCGGGGCTCCAAGAGACCCAGTACTTC.

CDR3 DNA: TGCGCCAGCCGGGGCGGGGAAGGGCCCTACAATGAGCAGTTCTTC. Protein sequence: CASRGGEGPYNEQFF. The V call is TRBV5-1, the J call TRBJ2-1; possible D gene TRBD2, 6 bases. This CDR3 has 15 residues. Looked up from germline, CDR1 is SGHRS and CDR2 is YFSETQ. The V gene lost 7 bases and the J gene lost 2 bases, with 16 bases spanning the gap.

The chain has TRBV10-1 and TRBJ1-1, with unresolved D. Trimming left V 4 bases short and J 5 bases short, with 11 bases between. Per the germline V gene, CDR1 is WNHNN and CDR2 is SYGVQD (reference sequence). The CDR3 consists of 13 residues. As DNA, the CDR3 is TGCGCCAGCAGTGGGGCCGGTGGAACTGAAGCTTTCTTT. Translated: CASSGAGGTEAFF.

Comment on this clone: At one end, the junction sequence differs from germline, possibly due to a read error. The chain recombines TRBV19 with TRBJ2-6, with TRBD1 identical over 7 bases. Germline V lookup: CDR1 LNHDA, CDR2 SQIVND (reference sequence). The CDR3 extends over 15 amino acids. The CDR3: CASSTTGVGASVLTF. The CDR3 bases are TGTGCCAGTAGTACCACAGGGGTGGGGGCCAGCGTCCTGACTTTC.

V gene TRBV6-5 combines with J gene TRBJ2-2; D gene ambiguous. The V gene's germline CDR1 is MNHEY and CDR2 SVGAGI. The CDR3 consists of 12 residues. V lost 7 bases and J lost 5, with 8 bases in between. DNA for the CDR3: TGTGCCAGCACCACGGAGACCGGGGAGCTGTTTTTT. Translating gives CASTTETGELFF.

In this sample, this clone turned up a few times. The chain carries TRBV4-3 and TRBJ2-5; the D gene is possibly TRBD1 (5 bases). The CDR3 spans 15 residues. The ends were cut back, 1 base at V and 1 base at J, with 10 bases in the middle. Germline CDR1 LGHNA, CDR2 YSLEER. The CDR3 DNA sequence: TGCGCCAGCAGCCAAGGTTTTGGGGCCCAAGAGACCCAGTACTTC. It translates to CASSQGFGAQETQYF.

V is TRBV7-9 and J is TRBJ1-2; 7 positions agree with TRBD1. V gave up 0 bases and J gave up 2 bases; unmatched junction bases: 6. In germline, CDR1 is SEHNR, CDR2 FQNEAQ (reference sequence). The CDR3 loop spans 16 amino acids. This CDR3 is CASSLASQGINYGYTF. The CDR3 DNA reads TGTGCCAGCAGCTTAGCATCACAGGGGATCAACTATGGCTACACCTTC.

The chain joins TRBV27 to TRBJ1-2, with 10 bases lining up with TRBD1. The germline V gene has CDR1 MNHEY and CDR2 SMNVEV (reference sequence). V was pared by 4 bases and J by 4 bases, with 21 bases of the junction left unmatched. The CDR3 covers 20 residues. CDR3 loop: CASSSSAPSPTGGKTYGYTF. DNA for the CDR3: TGTGCCAGCAGTTCATCTGCCCCAAGCCCGACAGGGGGCAAGACCTATGGCTACACCTTC.